The clone carrying this TCR beta chain occurred a few times. Its matching antigen is unknown. This CDR3 is 11 amino acids long. V lost 10 bases, J lost 4 bases, and 11 bases lay in between. Per the germline V gene, CDR1 is MNHEY and CDR2 is SVGEGT. The data originate from a study of response to subunit inactivated influenza vaccine. Study findings and constraints: Authors suggested few new T cells are recruited by each seasonal influenza vaccination.

One entry per CDR3 protein results from TCRdb running MiXCR on the RT-PCR reads. The table records almost 600,000 distinct CDR3 sequences, about 14% of them present only once. Sample: PBMCs from blood, taken 12 days after vaccination. This sequence originates from a man aged 45-60 years who received an inactivated influenza vaccine. The chain joins TRBV6-2 or TRBV6-3 to TRBJ2-7, with D unresolved. CDR3 protein: CATADGYEQYF. As DNA, the CDR3 is TGTGCCACCGCTGACGGGTACGAGCAGTACTTC.